This TCR beta chain was observed in a study of OX40 agonist ivuxolimab in advanced cancers. Overall study findings and caveats: Within 6 weeks, CD4+ and CD8+ blood T cells expanded clonally at 0.1 to 3.0 mg/kg.

This CDR3 comprises 14 residues. CDR1 SGDLS and CDR2 YYNGEE come from the germline V gene. Trimming shortened V by 4 bases and J by 5 bases, and 15 bases separated the two germline ends. Concerning this clone itself: The antigen is unknown.

Some clones are missing from TCRdb's copy, which holds only in-frame ones; the method was immunoSEQ multiplex PCR. The sample holds fewer than 90,000 clones, 80% to 90% seen once. The chain links TRBV9 to TRBJ1-1; no clear D. This TCR was recovered from an adult with an advanced solid tumor such as melanoma, head and neck, liver or kidney cancer. The specimen was CD4+ or CD8+ T cells sorted from blood, collected in a trial of the OX40 agonist ivuxolimab. The CDR3 coding sequence is TGTGCCAGCAGCACCCGGCCCCTCGGGACTGAAGCTTTCTTT. It codes for CASSTRPLGTEAFF.